The clone carrying this T cell receptor beta chain was recorded at least ten times. Its antigen is unknown. RNA transcripts yielded amplified TCR beta CDR3 regions. HTBI primers were used for first-round RT-PCR of the TCR CDR3. TCRdb redid the calling of the multiplex PCR reads with MiXCR, one entry per CDR3 protein. The sample includes roughly 170,000 distinct CDR3 sequences, approximately 15% seen only once; the top ten take under 35%. The data were obtained in a study of T cells in Graves' hyperthyroidism and ophthalmopathy. The study, taken as a whole, reports: For ophthalmopathy, model prediction preceded onset by a median around six months. By a 13 V-J model, ophthalmopathy was set apart from stable hyperthyroidism.

The J segment lost 1 base and the V segment lost 2 bases, leaving 4 bases of the junction unmatched. The CDR3 has 15 residues. Patients showing uncontrolled infection, other autoimmune disease, pregnancy or lactation were ineligible. Fresh 10 ml peripheral blood yielded PBMCs. The J gene is TRBJ2-7, the V gene TRBV12-3 or TRBV12-4, with 8 bases aligning to TRBD2. The sequence was obtained from a woman in her fifties or sixties with Graves' hyperthyroidism. The sequencing sample was made of blood. The CDR3 nucleotides read TGTGCCAGCAGTTTACCAGCGGGGGTTTCCTACGAGCAGTACTTC. The encoded protein is CASSLPAGVSYEQYF.